The 10 T cell receptor beta chains presented below share a single source sample, sequenced in a study of cytomegalovirus exposure and HLA in healthy donors. Primers included in the PCR were 60 Vbeta and 13 Jbeta primers. Some clones are missing from TCRdb's copy, which holds only in-frame ones; the method was immunoSEQ multiplex PCR. The sample lists 150,000 or so clones; just over 75% were seen once. Material for sequencing was PBMCs. The receptors shown here come from a man aged 35-49 years in good health and CMV-seronegative.

This clone has just a few counts. This chain uses TRBV15 with TRBJ2-7; 7 positions match TRBD1. The length of the CDR3 is 17 residues. Unmatched junction bases numbered 15, after V lost 1 base and J lost 6 bases. Germline CDR1 reads LNHNV; CDR2 reads YYDKDF (reference sequence). CDR3 loop: CATSRGARQGLPPEQYF. For the CDR3, the DNA is TGTGCCACCAGCAGAGGGGCCCGACAGGGTCTACCCCCCGAGCAGTACTTC. Complete variable domain (other parts from reference TRBV15 and TRBJ2-7): DAMVIQNPRYQVTQFGKPVTLSCSQTLNHNVMYWYQQKSSQAPKLLFHYYDKDFNNEADTPDNFQSRRPNTSFCFLDIRSPGLGDTAMYLCATSRGARQGLPPEQYFGPGTRLTVT.

The gene calls are TRBV7-9 and TRBJ2-1; 8 nucleotides align to TRBD2. The CDR3 has 15 residues. V shed 1 base, J shed 7 bases, and the junction held 6 bases outside the gene matches. In germline, CDR1 is SEHNR, CDR2 FQNEAQ (reference sequence). CDR3 in amino acids: CASSLGAGARNEQFF. Here the CDR3 DNA reads TGTGCCAGCAGCTTAGGAGCGGGAGCTCGGAATGAGCAGTTCTTC.

V gene TRBV4-1 combines with J gene TRBJ2-5; 14 bases are shared with TRBD2. Germline-derived CDR1 and CDR2 are MGHRA and YSYEKL. Trimming took 2 bases from V and 3 from J; bases not matched to a gene: 14. This CDR3 is 20 amino acids long. The CDR3 protein is CASSQLAGTSGRFSEETQYF. The CDR3 DNA reads TGCGCCAGCAGCCAATTGGCCGGGACTAGCGGGAGATTTAGTGAAGAGACCCAGTACTTC.

The rearrangement joins TRBV28 to TRBJ2-7, with TRBD1 matching over 7 bases. Germline V CDR1 and CDR2: MDHEN, SYDVKM. J lost 6 bases, V lost 2 bases, and 7 bases had no gene match. The CDR3 covers 14 residues. For the CDR3, the DNA is TGTGCCAGCAGTTTAGGGCAGGGGGTTACCGAGCAGTACTTC. Translated, it gives CASSLGQGVTEQYF.

Comment on this clone: Germline is not matched at one junction end, which may reflect a read error. The chain combines TRBV6-1 with TRBJ1-1; D is ambiguous. Germline-derived CDR1 and CDR2 are MNHNS and SASEGT. This CDR3 is built from 15 residues. The CDR3 region is CASSEAFGMNAEAFF. The CDR3 DNA follows: TGTGCCAGCAGTGAAGCTTTCGGGATGAACGCTGAAGCTTTCTTT.

The chain is built from TRBV7-2 and TRBJ2-2; a possible D gene is TRBD2 (5 bases). The germline CDR1 and CDR2 sequences are SGHTA and FQGNSA. V was pared by 5 bases and J by 1 base, with 8 bases between. There are 14 residues in the CDR3. As DNA, the CDR3 is TGTGCCAGCAGCCTTGCGGGGAACACCGGGGAGCTGTTTTTT. Its protein product is CASSLAGNTGELFF.

The V gene is TRBV28, the J gene TRBJ2-7, with TRBD2 matching 7 bases. Germline trimming cut 5 bases from V and 0 bases from J; bases unmatched to any gene: 7. Germline V gene sequence: CDR1 MDHEN, CDR2 SYDVKM. This CDR3 region has 15 residues. CDR3 nucleotides: TGTGCCAGCAGTACCCCGGCTAGCGGCTCCTACGAGCAGTACTTC. It specifies CASSTPASGSYEQYF.

The chain couples TRBV28 to TRBJ2-5; TRBD2 might be the D (6 bases). The last part of the DNA fits TRBJ2-7 better; the J call may be wrong. CDR1 and CDR2 (germline): MDHEN, SYDVKM. The CDR3 has 15 amino acids. The CDR3 here is CASSTGGFLPNEQYF. In nucleotides, the CDR3 is TGTGCCAGCAGCACTGGGGGGTTCCTCCCGAACGAGCAGTACTTC.

The CDR3 DNA reads TGTGCCAGCAGCTTCCTGTCGCTAGCGGGAGGGAGCCAAGAGACCCAGTACTTC. The encoded protein is CASSFLSLAGGSQETQYF. The chain combines TRBV11-1 with TRBJ2-5, with TRBD2 matching over 12 bases. In germline, CDR1 is SGHAT, CDR2 FQDESV (reference sequence). The CDR3 extends over 18 amino acids. Trimming at V came to 3 bases and at J to 1 base, leaving 9 bases not matched to a gene.

V and J are TRBV19 and TRBJ1-1; 7 bases map to TRBD1. CDR3 length equals 14 residues. CDR1 and CDR2 from the germline V gene are LNHDA and SQIVND (reference sequence). V lost 5 bases to trimming and J lost 4 bases; unmatched junction nucleotides: 7. As DNA, the CDR3 is TGTGCCAGTAGTTATAGGGGGCGGGGCACTGAAGCTTTCTTT. Translation gives CASSYRGRGTEAFF. Supplemented by reference TRBV19 and TRBJ1-1, the full variable domain reads DGGITQSPKYLFRKEGQNVTLSCEQNLNHDAMYWYRQDPGQGLRLIYYSQIVNDFQKGDIAEGYSVSREKKESFPLTVTSAQKNPTAFYLCASSYRGRGTEAFFGQGTRLTVV.